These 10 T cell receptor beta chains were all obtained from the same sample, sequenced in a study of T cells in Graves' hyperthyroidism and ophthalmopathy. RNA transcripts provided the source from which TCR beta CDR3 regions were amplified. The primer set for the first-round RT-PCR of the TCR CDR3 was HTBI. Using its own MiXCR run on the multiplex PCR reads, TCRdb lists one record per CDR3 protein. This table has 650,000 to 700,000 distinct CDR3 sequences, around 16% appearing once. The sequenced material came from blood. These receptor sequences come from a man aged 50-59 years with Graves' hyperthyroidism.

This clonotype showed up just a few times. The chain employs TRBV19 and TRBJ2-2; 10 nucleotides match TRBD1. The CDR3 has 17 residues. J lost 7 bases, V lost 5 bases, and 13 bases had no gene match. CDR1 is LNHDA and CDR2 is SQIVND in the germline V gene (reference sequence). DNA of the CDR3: TGTGCCAGTAGTGGAGCCTCGGGACAGGGGCTGGGCGGGGAGCTGTTTTTT. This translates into CASSGASGQGLGGELFF. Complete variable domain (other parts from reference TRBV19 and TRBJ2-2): DGGITQSPKYLFRKEGQNVTLSCEQNLNHDAMYWYRQDPGQGLRLIYYSQIVNDFQKGDIAEGYSVSREKKESFPLTVTSAQKNPTAFYLCASSGASGQGLGGELFFGEGSRLTVL.

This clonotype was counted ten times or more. The CDR3 spells CSARSSGLAGGPLDTQYF. CDR3 in DNA: TGCAGTGCCCGTAGTTCGGGACTAGCGGGAGGGCCCTTGGATACGCAGTATTTT. The gene calls are TRBV20-1 and TRBJ2-3; 16 nucleotides line up with TRBD2. J gave up 6 bases and V 6 bases, and 15 bases lay outside the gene matches. CDR1 and CDR2 (germline): DFQATT, SNEGSKA (reference sequence). CDR3 length equals 18 residues.

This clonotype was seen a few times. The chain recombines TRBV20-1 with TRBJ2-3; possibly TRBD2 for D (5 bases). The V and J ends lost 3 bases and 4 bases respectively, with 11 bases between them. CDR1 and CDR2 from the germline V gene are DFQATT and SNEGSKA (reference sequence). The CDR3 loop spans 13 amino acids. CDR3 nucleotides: TGCAGTGCTAGTGTCGGGATGGCAGATACGCAGTATTTT. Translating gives CSASVGMADTQYF.

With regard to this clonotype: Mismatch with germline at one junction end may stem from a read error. CDR3 DNA: TGCAGTGCAAGACTAGCGGGCCTTTACAATGAGCAGCTCTTC. Its protein product is CSARLAGLYNEQLF. The V gene is TRBV20-1, the J gene TRBJ2-1, with 10 positions matching TRBD2. This CDR3 comprises 14 residues. Germline V CDR1 and CDR2: DFQATT, SNEGSKA (reference sequence).

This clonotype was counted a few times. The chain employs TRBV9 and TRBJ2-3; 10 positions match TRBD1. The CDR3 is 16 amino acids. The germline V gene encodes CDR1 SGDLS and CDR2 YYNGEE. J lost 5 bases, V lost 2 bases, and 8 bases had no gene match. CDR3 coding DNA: TGTGCCAGCAGCGTGGACACCGGGACAGGGGTAGATACGCAGTATTTT. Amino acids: CASSVDTGTGVDTQYF. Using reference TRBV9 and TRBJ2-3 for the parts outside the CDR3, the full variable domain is DSGVTQTPKHLITATGQRVTLRCSPRSGDLSVYWYQQSLDQGLQFLIQYYNGEERAKGNILERFSAQQFPDLHSELNLSSLELGDSALYFCASSVDTGTGVDTQYFGPGTRLTVL.

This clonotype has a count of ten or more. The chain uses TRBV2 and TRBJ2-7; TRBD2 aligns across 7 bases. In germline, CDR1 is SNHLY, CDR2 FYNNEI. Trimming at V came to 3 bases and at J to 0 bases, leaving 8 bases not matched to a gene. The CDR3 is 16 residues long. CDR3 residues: CASSDPLADASYEQYF. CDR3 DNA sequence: TGTGCCAGCAGTGATCCTCTAGCGGACGCCTCCTACGAGCAGTACTTC.

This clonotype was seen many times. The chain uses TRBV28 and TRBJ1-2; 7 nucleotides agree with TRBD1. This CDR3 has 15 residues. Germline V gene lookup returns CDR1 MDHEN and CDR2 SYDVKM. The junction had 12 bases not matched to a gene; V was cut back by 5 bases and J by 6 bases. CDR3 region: CASSPHTGARHGYTF. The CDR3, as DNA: TGTGCCAGCAGTCCACATACAGGGGCGCGACATGGCTACACCTTC.

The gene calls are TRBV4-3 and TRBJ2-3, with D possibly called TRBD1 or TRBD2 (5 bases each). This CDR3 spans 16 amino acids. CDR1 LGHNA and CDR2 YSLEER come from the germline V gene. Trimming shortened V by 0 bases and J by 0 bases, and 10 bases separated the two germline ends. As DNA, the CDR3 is TGCGCCAGCAGCCAAGATCAGTGGGGGAGCACAGATACGCAGTATTTT. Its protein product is CASSQDQWGSTDTQYF.

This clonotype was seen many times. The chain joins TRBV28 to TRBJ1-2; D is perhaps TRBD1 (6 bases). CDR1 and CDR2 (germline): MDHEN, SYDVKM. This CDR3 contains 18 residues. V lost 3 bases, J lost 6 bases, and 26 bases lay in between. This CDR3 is CASSLHTYTRDPGDGYTF. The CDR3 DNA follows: TGTGCCAGCAGTTTGCATACTTACACTCGGGACCCAGGGGATGGCTACACCTTC.

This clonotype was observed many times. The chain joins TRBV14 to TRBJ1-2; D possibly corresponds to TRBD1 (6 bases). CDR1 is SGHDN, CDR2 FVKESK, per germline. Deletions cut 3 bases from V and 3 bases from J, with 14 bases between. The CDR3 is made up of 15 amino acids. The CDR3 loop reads CASSHLLGAHYGYTF. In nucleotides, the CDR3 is TGTGCCAGCAGCCATCTGTTGGGGGCTCACTATGGCTACACCTTC.